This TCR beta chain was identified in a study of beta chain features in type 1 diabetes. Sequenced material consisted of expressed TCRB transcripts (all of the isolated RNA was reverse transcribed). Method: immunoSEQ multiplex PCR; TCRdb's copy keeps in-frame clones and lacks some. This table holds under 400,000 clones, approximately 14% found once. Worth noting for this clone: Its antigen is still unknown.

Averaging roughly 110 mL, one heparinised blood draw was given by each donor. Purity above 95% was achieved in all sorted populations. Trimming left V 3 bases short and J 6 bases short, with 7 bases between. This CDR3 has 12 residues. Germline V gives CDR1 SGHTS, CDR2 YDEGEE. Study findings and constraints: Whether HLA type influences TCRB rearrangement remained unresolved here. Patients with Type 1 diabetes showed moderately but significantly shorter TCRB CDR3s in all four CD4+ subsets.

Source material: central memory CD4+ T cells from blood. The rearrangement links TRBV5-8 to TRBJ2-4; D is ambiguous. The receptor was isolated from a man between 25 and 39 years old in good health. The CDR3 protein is CASSSKGNIQYF. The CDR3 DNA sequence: TGTGCCAGCAGCTCAAAGGGAAACATTCAGTACTTC.